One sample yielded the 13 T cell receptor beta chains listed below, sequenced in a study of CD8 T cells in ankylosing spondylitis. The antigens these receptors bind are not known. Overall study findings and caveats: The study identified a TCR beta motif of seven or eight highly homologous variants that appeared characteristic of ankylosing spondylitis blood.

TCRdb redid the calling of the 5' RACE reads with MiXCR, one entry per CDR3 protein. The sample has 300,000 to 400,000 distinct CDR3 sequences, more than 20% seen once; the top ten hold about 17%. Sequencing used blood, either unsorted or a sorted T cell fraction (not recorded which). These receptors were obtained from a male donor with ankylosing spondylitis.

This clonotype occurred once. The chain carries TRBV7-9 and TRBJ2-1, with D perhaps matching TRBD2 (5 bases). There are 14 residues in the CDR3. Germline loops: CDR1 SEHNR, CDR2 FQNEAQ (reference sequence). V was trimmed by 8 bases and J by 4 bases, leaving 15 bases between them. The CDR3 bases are TGTGCCAGCTCCTCTCTCCCGGGATACAATGAGCAGTTCTTC. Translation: CASSSLPGYNEQFF.

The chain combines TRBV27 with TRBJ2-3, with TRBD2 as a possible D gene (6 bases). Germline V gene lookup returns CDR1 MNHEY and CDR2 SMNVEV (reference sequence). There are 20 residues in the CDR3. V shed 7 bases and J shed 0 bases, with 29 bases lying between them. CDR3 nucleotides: TGTGCCAGCACCGGCTCTGTGGTATGGACTACCCCGTTCAGCACAGATACGCAGTATTTT. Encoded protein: CASTGSVVWTTPFSTDTQYF.

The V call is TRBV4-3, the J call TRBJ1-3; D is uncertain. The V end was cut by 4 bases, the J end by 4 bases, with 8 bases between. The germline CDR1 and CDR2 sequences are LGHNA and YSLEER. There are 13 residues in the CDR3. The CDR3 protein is CASSLALGNTIYF. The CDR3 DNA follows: TGCGCCAGCAGCCTCGCTTTAGGAAACACCATATATTTT.

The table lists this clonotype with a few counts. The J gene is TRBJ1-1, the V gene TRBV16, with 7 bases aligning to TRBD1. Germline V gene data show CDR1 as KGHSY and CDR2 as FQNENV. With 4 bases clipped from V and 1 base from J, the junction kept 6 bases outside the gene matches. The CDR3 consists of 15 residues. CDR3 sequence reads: CASSPHRGSNTEAFF. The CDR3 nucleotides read TGTGCCAGCAGCCCACACAGGGGATCGAACACTGAAGCTTTCTTT.

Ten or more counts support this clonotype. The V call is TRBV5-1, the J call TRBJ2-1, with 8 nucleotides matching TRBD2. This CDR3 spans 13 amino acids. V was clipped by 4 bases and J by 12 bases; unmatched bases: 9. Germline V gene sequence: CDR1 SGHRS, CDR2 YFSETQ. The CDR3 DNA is TGCGCCAGCAGCATCGACCTAACTAGCGGGCAGTTCTTC. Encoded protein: CASSIDLTSGQFF.

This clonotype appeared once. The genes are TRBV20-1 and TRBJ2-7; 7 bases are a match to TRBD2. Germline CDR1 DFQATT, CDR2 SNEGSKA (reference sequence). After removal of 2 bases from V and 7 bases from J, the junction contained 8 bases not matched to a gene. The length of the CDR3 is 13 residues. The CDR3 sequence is CSARLAGPSEQYF. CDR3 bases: TGCAGTGCTAGATTAGCGGGCCCTTCTGAGCAGTACTTC.

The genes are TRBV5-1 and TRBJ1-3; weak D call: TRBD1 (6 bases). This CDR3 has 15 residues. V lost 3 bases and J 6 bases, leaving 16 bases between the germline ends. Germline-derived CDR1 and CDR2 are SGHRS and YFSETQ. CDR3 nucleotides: TGCGCCAGCAGCTGGGATGGGACAAATGTAAACACCATATATTTT. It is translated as CASSWDGTNVNTIYF.

CDR3 DNA: TGTGCCACGCGGGAGGGCGGTTTAGGAGAGACCCAGTACTTC. This sequence encodes CATREGGLGETQYF. The genes are TRBV10-3 and TRBJ2-5, with 9 bases matching TRBD2. V shed 10 bases, J shed 4 bases, and the junction held 10 bases outside the gene matches. Germline CDR1 reads ENHRY; CDR2 reads SYGVKD. The CDR3 has 14 residues.

Here the CDR3 reads CASSDPDPVTEAFF. In DNA, the CDR3 is TGTGCCAGCAGTGACCCCGACCCGGTTACTGAAGCTTTCTTT. The chain is built from TRBV25-1 and TRBJ1-1, with D unresolved. Per the germline V gene, CDR1 is MGHDK and CDR2 is SYGVNS. The CDR3 is made up of 14 amino acids. V lost 3 bases and J lost 5, with 13 bases in between. Full variable domain (outside the CDR3, taken from reference TRBV25-1 and TRBJ1-1): EADIYQTPRYLVIGTGKKITLECSQTMGHDKMYWYQQDPGMELHLIHYSYGVNSTEKGDLSSESTVSRIRTEHFPLTLESARPSHTSQYLCASSDPDPVTEAFFGQGTRLTVV.

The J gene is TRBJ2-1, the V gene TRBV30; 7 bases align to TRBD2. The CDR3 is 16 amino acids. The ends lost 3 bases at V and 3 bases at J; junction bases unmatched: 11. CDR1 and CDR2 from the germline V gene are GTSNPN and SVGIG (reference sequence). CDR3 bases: TGTGCCTGGAGCGCAGAGTCTGGACTAGTCTACAATGAGCAGTTCTTC. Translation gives CAWSAESGLVYNEQFF.

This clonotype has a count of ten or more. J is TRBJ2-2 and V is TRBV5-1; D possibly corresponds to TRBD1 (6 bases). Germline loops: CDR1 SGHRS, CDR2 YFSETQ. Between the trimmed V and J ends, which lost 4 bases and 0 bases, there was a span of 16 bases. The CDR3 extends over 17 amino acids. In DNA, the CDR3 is TGCGCCAGCAGCCAAAACCCTGGACAGTCGAACACCGGGGAGCTGTTTTTT. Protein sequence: CASSQNPGQSNTGELFF.

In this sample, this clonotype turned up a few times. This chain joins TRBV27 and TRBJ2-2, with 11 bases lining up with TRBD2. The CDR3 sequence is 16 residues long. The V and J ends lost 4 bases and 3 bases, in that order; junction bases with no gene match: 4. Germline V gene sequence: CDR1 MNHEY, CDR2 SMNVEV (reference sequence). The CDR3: CASSSRLAGYTGELFF. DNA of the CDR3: TGTGCCAGCAGTTCGAGACTAGCGGGATACACCGGGGAGCTGTTTTTT.

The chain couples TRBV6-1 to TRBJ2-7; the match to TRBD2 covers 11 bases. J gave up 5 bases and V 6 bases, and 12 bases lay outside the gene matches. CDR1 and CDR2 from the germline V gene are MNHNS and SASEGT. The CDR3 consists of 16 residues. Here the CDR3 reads CASSRTSGYKDHEQYF. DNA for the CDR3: TGTGCCAGCAGCCGGACTAGCGGGTATAAAGACCACGAGCAGTACTTC.